What follows is one T cell receptor (beta chain) and its context. The target antigen is unknown. These data are taken from a study of shared clonotypes between healthy human individuals. Germline V lookup: CDR1 SGHTA, CDR2 FQGTGA. The CDR3 has 13 residues. V was pared by 5 bases and J by 5 bases, with 4 bases of the junction left unmatched. Assay used: immunoSEQ multiplex PCR; TCRdb lists only in-frame clones, some missing. The sample contains some 500,000 clones, approximately 71% of which appear only once. Study conclusions and caveats: Sampling covered blood only; tissue repertoires likely differ.

This chain uses TRBV7-3 with TRBJ1-1; TRBD1 agrees at 8 bases. This TCR was sampled from a middle-aged woman in good health. Some clones in this sample may be carry-over from other donors' samples. The specimen sequenced was PBMCs. The DNA for the CDR3 is TGTGCCAGCAGCCCACAGGGGGGGACTGAAGCTTTCTTT. Translating gives CASSPQGGTEAFF.